This T cell receptor beta chain was identified in a study of monozygotic twins with inflammatory bowel disease. TCRdb reworked the 5' RACE reads into one entry per CDR3 protein, no DNA. Its clone listing holds fewer than 450,000 distinct CDR3 sequences. This CDR3 contains 14 residues. Germline CDR1 is GTSNPN and CDR2 is SVGIG (reference sequence). The sequenced sample consisted of blood. The chain is built from TRBV30 and TRBJ2-5; TCRdb's D gene call, TRBD2, goes unchecked for lack of DNA. This TCR was recovered from a human donor with ulcerative colitis or Crohn's disease, or a healthy co-twin of an affected twin (not recorded which). The CDR3 region is CAWSVLAGQETQYF.